A selection of T cell receptor beta chains follows, all from one sample in a study of control samples from healthy donors and cancer patients. The assay was immunoSEQ multiplex PCR, and TCRdb's table has in-frame clones only and misses some. The table lists approximately 79,000 clones, 70% to 90% of them singletons. The sample consisted of blood. Receptors were obtained from a man in his fifties in good health. Each CDR3 is given with its conserved first and last residue. A D gene is named only where the DNA matches it firmly. Clone size is shown for a subset of rows, as once, few, many or a class of expanded clone.

d_call: TRBD1
j_call: TRBJ1-6
clone_size: once
v_call: TRBV14
cdr3_nt: TGTGCCAGCAGCCAATCGGGGCAGGGGGCTAATTCACCCCTCCACTTT
cdr3_aa: CASSQSGQGANSPLHF

d_call: TRBD2
j_call: TRBJ2-1
clone_size: -
v_call: TRBV24-1
cdr3_nt: TGTGCCACCAGTGAGTCTACTAGCGGGGGCTACAATGAGCAGTTCTTC
cdr3_aa: CATSESTSGGYNEQFF

d_call: TRBD1
j_call: TRBJ2-7
clone_size: -
v_call: TRBV7-2
cdr3_nt: TGTGCCAGCAGTTCCACCGGGACAGGGGCCTACGAGCAGTACTTC
cdr3_aa: CASSSTGTGAYEQYF

d_call: -
j_call: TRBJ2-5
clone_size: -
v_call: TRBV24-1
cdr3_nt: TGTGCCACCTTAATAATTGGGCAGGGGCCAACAGAGACCCAGTACTTC
cdr3_aa: CATLIIGQGPTETQYF

d_call: -
j_call: TRBJ1-3
clone_size: -
v_call: TRBV2
cdr3_nt: TGTGCCAGCAGTGATGAACAGAGCTCTGGAAACACCATATATTTT
cdr3_aa: CASSDEQSSGNTIYF

d_call: -
j_call: TRBJ2-1
clone_size: -
v_call: TRBV11-2
cdr3_nt: TGTGCCAGCAGCTTAGGACTGACCCCCTCCTACAATGAGCAGTTCTTC
cdr3_aa: CASSLGLTPSYNEQFF

d_call: -
j_call: TRBJ2-3
clone_size: -
v_call: TRBV6-1
cdr3_nt: TGTGCCAGCAGTGAAAGGGCCGACAGCCACACAGATACGCAGTATTTT
cdr3_aa: CASSERADSHTDTQYF

d_call: -
j_call: TRBJ2-2
clone_size: -
v_call: TRBV24-1
cdr3_nt: TGTGCCACCAGTGATTCGAACTGGAGAACCGGGGAGCTGTTTTTT
cdr3_aa: CATSDSNWRTGELFF

d_call: -
j_call: TRBJ1-2
clone_size: -
v_call: TRBV30
cdr3_nt: TGTGCCTGGAGTCGTTTGGGCTACACCTTC
cdr3_aa: CAWSRLGYTF

d_call: -
j_call: TRBJ1-1
clone_size: once
v_call: TRBV7-3
cdr3_nt: TGTGCCAGCAGCAAGACAGGTCCGAACACTGAAGCTTTCTTT
cdr3_aa: CASSKTGPNTEAFF

d_call: TRBD1
j_call: TRBJ2-1
clone_size: -
v_call: TRBV12-5
cdr3_nt: TGTGCTAGTGGTTTGGGAGGACTCAGGGGGCTCTTCTACAATGAGCAGTTCTTC
cdr3_aa: CASGLGGLRGLFYNEQFF

d_call: -
j_call: TRBJ1-5
clone_size: -
v_call: TRBV19
cdr3_nt: TGTGCCAGTAGCTTCCCGTCGGGGGCGCCGAGCAATCAGCCCCAGCATTTT
cdr3_aa: CASSFPSGAPSNQPQHF

d_call: TRBD1
j_call: TRBJ1-2
clone_size: -
v_call: TRBV7-2
cdr3_nt: TGTGCCAGCAGCTTAAGTCCGGACAGGGCCCTGGGCTACACCTTC
cdr3_aa: CASSLSPDRALGYTF

d_call: -
j_call: TRBJ2-7
clone_size: -
v_call: TRBV13
cdr3_nt: TGTGCCAGCAGCTTAGGCAGGGCCTCCTACGAGCAGTACTTC
cdr3_aa: CASSLGRASYEQYF

d_call: TRBD1
j_call: TRBJ2-1
clone_size: -
v_call: TRBV9
cdr3_nt: TGTGCCAGCAGCGCCCGGCAGGGGGCCTACAATGAGCAGTTCTTC
cdr3_aa: CASSARQGAYNEQFF

d_call: TRBD1
j_call: TRBJ1-1
clone_size: -
v_call: TRBV5-6
cdr3_nt: TGTGCCAGCAGCTGGGACAGGGGGATGAACACTGAAGCTTTCTTT
cdr3_aa: CASSWDRGMNTEAFF

d_call: -
j_call: TRBJ2-7
clone_size: -
v_call: TRBV4-1
cdr3_nt: TGCGCCAGCAGCCAGGTGGGGGGCTCCTCCTACGAGCAGTACTTC
cdr3_aa: CASSQVGGSSYEQYF